This TCR beta chain was captured by sequencing in a study of tumor-infiltrating lymphocytes in glioblastoma multiforme. Trimming stripped 10 bases from V and 8 bases from J, with 18 bases between. Germline V gene sequence: CDR1 SGHAT, CDR2 FQDESV (reference sequence). The CDR3 consists of 13 residues. TCRB libraries came from RNA via three nested multiplex PCR rounds. TCRdb ran MiXCR on the multiplex PCR reads and lists one entry per CDR3 protein. The sample yields more than 12,000 distinct CDR3 sequences, 65% to 80% seen once. The chain links TRBV11-1 to TRBJ2-1, with D perhaps matching TRBD1 (5 bases). Sequenced material: brain tumor tissue. The clonotype was recovered from a male donor with glioblastoma. Here the CDR3 reads CANNLGVGDEQFF. In DNA, the CDR3 is TGTGCCAACAACCTTGGGGTAGGGGATGAGCAGTTCTTC.